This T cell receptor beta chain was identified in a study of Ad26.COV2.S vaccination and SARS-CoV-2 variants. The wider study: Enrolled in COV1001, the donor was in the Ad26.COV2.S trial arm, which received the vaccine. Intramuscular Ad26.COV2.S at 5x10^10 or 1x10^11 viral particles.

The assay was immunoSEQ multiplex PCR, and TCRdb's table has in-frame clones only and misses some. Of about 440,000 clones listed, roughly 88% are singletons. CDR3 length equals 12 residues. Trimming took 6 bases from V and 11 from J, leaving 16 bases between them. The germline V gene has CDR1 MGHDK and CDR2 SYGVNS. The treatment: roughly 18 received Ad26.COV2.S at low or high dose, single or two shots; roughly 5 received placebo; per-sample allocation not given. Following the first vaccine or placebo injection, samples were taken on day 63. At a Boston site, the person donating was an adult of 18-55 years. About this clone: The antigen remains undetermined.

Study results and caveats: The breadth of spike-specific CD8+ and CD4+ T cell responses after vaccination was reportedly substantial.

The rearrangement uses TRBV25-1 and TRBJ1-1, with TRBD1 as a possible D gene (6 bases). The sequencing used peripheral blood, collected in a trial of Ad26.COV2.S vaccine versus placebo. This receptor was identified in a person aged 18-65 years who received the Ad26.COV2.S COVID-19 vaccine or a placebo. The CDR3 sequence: CASSQGGGLAFF. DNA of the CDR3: TGTGCCAGCAGCCAAGGGGGGGGCTTGGCTTTCTTT.